This T cell receptor (beta chain) was retrieved from a study of T cells in Graves' hyperthyroidism and ophthalmopathy. RNA transcripts gave rise to amplified TCR beta CDR3 regions. TCR CDR3 underwent first-round RT-PCR with the HTBI primer set. TCRdb reprocessed the multiplex PCR reads with MiXCR, giving one entry per CDR3 protein. The sample holds roughly 640,000 distinct CDR3 sequences; 16% are singletons and the top ten take about 3.5%. Germline loops: CDR1 MNHNS, CDR2 SASEGT. V lost 5 bases to trimming and J lost 4 bases; unmatched junction nucleotides: 7. CDR3 size: 15 residues. The clonotype was recovered from a woman aged 40-49 years with Graves' ophthalmopathy. The specimen was blood. J is TRBJ2-7 and V is TRBV6-1; 11 bases map to TRBD2. CDR3 sequence (DNA): TGTGCCAGCAGTCAGACTAGCGGGGTCCGATACGAGCAGTACTTC. Protein: CASSQTSGVRYEQYF.